This TCR beta chain was sequenced during a study of blood T cell repertoires in COVID-19. About the study: Specimens from acute and convalescent COVID-19 originated in the United States, Italy and Spain. Sources were T cells, B-cell-depleted T cells, or PBMCs; the material itself was cDNA or gDNA.

The length of the CDR3 is 13 residues. After removal of 0 bases from V and 8 bases from J, the junction contained 3 bases not matched to a gene. Germline V CDR1 and CDR2: SGHRS, YFSETQ. Profiled with immunoSEQ multiplex PCR; TCRdb holds only in-frame clones, not every one. Here the sample spans 58,000 or so clones, approximately 91% being singletons. Sequenced input: peripheral blood. The chain has TRBV5-1 and TRBJ1-2, with 8 bases identical to TRBD1. This clonotype was sampled from a woman between 65 and 79 years old with active COVID-19. This chain's CDR3 is CASSLGQGSGYTF. CDR3 DNA sequence: TGCGCCAGCAGCTTGGGACAGGGGAGCGGCTACACCTTC.